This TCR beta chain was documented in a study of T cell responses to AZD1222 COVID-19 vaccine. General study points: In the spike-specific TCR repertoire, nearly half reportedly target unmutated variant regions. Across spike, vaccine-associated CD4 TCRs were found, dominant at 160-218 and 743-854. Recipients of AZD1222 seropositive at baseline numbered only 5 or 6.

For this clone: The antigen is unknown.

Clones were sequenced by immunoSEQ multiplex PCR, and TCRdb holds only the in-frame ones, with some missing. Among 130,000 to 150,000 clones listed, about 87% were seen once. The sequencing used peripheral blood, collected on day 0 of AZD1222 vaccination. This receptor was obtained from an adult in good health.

The CDR3 spells CASTRGDGTQYF. In DNA, the CDR3 is TGTGCCAGCACGAGGGGGGACGGGACCCAGTACTTC. The chain employs TRBV7-9 and TRBJ2-5; D might be TRBD1 or TRBD2, each matching 6 bases. The CDR3 is made up of 12 amino acids. Looked up from germline, CDR1 is SEHNR and CDR2 is FQNEAQ (reference sequence). V dropped 7 bases and J dropped 7 bases, with 13 bases sitting between them.